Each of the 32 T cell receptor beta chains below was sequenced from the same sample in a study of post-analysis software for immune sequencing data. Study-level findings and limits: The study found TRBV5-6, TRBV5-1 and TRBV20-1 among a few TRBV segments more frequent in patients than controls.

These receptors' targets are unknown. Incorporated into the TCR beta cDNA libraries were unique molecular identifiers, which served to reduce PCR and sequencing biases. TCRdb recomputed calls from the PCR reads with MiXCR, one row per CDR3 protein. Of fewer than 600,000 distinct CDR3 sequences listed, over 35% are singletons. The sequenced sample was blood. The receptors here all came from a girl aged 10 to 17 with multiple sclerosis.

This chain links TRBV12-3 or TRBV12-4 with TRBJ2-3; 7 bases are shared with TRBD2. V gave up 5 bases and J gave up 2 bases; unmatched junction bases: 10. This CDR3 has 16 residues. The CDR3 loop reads CASSPRAGRSTDTQYF. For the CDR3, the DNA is TGTGCCAGCAGTCCGCGAGCGGGACGATCCACAGATACGCAGTATTTT.

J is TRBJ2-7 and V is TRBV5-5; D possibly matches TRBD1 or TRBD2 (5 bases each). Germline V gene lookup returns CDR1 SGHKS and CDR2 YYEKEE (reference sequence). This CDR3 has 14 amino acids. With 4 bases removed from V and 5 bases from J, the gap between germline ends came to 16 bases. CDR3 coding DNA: TGTGCCAGCAGCCTATATGACCGAGGGGACGAGCAGTACTTC. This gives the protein CASSLYDRGDEQYF.

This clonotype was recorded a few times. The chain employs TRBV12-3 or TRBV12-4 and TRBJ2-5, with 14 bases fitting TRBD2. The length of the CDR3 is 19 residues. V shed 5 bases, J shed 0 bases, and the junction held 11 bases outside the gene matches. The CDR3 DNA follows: TGTGCCAGCAGTCCACGTCCCGGGACTAGCGGGGGTGACCAAGAGACCCAGTACTTC. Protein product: CASSPRPGTSGGDQETQYF.

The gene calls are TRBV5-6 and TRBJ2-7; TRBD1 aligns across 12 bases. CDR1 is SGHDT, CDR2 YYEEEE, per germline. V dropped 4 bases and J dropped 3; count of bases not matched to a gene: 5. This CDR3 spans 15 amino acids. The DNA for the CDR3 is TGTGCCAGCAGCCCCGGGACAGGGGGCTTCTACGAGCAGTACTTC. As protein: CASSPGTGGFYEQYF.

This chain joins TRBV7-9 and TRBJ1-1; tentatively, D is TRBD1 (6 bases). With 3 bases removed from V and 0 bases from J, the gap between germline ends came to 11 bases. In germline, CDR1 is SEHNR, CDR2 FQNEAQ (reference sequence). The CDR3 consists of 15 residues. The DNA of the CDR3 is TGTGCCAGCAGCTTGAAACAGGGACTGAACACTGAAGCTTTCTTT. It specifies CASSLKQGLNTEAFF.

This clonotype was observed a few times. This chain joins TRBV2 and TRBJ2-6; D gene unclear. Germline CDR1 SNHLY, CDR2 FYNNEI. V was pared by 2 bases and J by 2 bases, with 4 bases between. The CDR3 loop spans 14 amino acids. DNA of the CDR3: TGTGCCAGCAGTGAATCAGCTGGGGCCAACGTCCTGACTTTC. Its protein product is CASSESAGANVLTF.

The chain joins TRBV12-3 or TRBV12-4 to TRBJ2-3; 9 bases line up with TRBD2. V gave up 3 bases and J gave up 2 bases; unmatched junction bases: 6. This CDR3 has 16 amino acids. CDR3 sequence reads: CASSFPAGGTTDTQYF. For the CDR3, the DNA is TGTGCCAGCAGTTTTCCAGCGGGAGGTACCACAGATACGCAGTATTTT.

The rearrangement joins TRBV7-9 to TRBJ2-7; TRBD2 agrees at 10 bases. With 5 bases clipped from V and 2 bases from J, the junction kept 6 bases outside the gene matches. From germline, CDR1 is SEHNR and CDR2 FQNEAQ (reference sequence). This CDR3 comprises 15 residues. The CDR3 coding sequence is TGTGCCAGCAGCCACCGGAGCGGGAGGGCCTACGAGCAGTACTTC. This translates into CASSHRSGRAYEQYF.

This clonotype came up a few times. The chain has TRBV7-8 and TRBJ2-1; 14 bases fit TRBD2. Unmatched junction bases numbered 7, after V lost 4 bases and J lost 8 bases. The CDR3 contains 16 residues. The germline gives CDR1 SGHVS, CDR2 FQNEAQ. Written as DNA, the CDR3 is TGTGCCAGCAGCTCGGGACTAGCGGGAGCGGGGGATGAGCAGTTCTTC. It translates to CASSSGLAGAGDEQFF.

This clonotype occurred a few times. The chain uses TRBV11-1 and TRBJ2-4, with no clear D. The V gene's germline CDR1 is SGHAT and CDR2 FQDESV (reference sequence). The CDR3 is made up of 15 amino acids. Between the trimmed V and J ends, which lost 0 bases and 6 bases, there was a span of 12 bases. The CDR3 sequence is CASSLAMGDLNIQYF. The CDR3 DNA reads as TGTGCCAGCAGCTTAGCGATGGGTGATCTAAACATTCAGTACTTC.

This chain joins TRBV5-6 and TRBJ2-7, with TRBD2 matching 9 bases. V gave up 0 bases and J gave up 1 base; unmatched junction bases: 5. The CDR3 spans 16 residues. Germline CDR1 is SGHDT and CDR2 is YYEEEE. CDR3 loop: CASSLAVLAGSYEQYF. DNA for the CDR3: TGTGCCAGCAGCTTGGCGGTGCTAGCGGGGTCCTACGAGCAGTACTTC.

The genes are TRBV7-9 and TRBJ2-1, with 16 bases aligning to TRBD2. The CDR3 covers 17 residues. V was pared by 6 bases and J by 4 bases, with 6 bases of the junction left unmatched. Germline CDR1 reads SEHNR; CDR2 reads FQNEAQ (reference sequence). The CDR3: CASRPGLAGGLYNEQFF. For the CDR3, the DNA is TGTGCCAGCAGACCGGGACTAGCGGGAGGGTTGTACAATGAGCAGTTCTTC.

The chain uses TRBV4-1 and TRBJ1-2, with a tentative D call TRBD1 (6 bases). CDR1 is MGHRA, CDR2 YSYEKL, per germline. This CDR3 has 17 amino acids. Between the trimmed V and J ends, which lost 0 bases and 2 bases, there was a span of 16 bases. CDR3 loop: CASSQDSRDNANYGYTF. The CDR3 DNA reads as TGCGCCAGCAGCCAAGATTCCCGGGACAACGCCAACTATGGCTACACCTTC.

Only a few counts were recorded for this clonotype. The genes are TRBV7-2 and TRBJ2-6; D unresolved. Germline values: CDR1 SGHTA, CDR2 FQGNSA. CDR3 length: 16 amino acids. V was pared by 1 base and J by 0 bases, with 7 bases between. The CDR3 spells CASSLGPPSGANVLTF. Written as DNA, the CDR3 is TGTGCCAGCAGCTTAGGCCCGCCCTCTGGGGCCAACGTCCTGACTTTC.

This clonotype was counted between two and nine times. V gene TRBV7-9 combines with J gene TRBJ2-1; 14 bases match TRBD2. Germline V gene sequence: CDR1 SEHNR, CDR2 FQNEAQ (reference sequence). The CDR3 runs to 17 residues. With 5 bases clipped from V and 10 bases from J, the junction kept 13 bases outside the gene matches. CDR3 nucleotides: TGTGCCAGCAGCGCCCTAGGGGGGACTAGCGGGAGCAAAGAGCAGTTCTTC. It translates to CASSALGGTSGSKEQFF.

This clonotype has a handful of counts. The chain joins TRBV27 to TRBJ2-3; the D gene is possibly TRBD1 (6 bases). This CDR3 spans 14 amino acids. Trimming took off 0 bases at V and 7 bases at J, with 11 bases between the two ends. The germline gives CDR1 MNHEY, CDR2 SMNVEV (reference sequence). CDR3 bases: TGTGCCAGCAGTTTATCAGGAACAGGGTATACGCAGTATTTT. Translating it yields CASSLSGTGYTQYF.

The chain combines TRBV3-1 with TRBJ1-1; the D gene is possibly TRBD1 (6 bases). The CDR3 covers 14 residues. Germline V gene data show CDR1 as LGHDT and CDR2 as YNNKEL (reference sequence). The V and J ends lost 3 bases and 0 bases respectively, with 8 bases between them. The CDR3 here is CASSHRTVNTEAFF. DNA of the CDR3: TGTGCCAGCAGCCACCGGACAGTGAACACTGAAGCTTTCTTT.

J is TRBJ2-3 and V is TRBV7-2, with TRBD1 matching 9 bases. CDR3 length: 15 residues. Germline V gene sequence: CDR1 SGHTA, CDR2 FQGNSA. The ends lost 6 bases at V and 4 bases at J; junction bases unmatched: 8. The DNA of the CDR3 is TGTGCCAGCAGTCCGGGACAGGGTAGACCAGATACGCAGTATTTT. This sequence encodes CASSPGQGRPDTQYF.

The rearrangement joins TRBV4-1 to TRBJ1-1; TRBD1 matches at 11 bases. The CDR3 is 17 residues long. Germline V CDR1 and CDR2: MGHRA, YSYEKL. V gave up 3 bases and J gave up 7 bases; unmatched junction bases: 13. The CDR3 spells CASSHSIGDRGYSEAFF. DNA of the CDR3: TGCGCCAGCAGCCATTCAATTGGGGACAGGGGGTACAGTGAAGCTTTCTTT.

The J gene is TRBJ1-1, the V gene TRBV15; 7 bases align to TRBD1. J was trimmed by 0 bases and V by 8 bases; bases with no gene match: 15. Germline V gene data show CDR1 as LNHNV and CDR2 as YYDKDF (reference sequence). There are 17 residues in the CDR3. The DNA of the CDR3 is TGTGCCACCCGCCTGCTAGGGGGCGAGATCATGAACACTGAAGCTTTCTTT. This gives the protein CATRLLGGEIMNTEAFF.

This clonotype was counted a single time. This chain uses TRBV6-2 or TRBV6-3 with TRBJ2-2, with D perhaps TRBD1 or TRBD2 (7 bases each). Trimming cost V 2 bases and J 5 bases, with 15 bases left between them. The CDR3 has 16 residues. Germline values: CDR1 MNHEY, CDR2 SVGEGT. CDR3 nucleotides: TGTGCCAGCAGTTACCGGCAGGGGGGGAAGACCGGGGAGCTGTTTTTT. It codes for CASSYRQGGKTGELFF.

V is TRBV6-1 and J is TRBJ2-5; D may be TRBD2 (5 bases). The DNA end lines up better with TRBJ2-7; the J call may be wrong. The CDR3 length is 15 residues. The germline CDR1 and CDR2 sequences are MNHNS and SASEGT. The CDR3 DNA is TGTGCCAGCAGTGAAGAAGAGCGGAACCGATACGAGCAGTACTTC. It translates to CASSEEERNRYEQYF.

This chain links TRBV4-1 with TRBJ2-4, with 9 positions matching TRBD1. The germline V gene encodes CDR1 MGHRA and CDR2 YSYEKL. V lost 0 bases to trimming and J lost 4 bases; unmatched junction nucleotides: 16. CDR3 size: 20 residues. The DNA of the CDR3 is TGCGCCAGCAGCCAAGAGTTGGTGGGGACAGGGAAGGTAGTGAAAAACATTCAGTACTTC. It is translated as CASSQELVGTGKVVKNIQYF.

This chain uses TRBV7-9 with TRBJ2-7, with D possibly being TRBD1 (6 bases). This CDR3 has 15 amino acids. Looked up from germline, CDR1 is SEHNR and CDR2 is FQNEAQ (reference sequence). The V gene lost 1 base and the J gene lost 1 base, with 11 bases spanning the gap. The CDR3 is CASSLEGQISYEQYF. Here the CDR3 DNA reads TGTGCCAGCAGCTTAGAAGGACAGATTTCCTACGAGCAGTACTTC.

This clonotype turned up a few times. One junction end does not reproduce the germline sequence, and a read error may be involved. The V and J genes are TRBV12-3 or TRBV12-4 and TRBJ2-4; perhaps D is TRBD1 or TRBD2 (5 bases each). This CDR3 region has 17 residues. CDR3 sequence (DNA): TGTGCCAGCAACCCCGGAAGACAGCTCCTAGCCAAAAACACTCAGTACTTC. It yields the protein CASNPGRQLLAKNTQYF.

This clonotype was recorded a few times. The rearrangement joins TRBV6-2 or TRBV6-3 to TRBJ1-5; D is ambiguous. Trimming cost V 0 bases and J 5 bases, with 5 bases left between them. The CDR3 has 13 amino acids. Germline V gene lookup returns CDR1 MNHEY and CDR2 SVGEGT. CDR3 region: CASSYSAYQPQHF. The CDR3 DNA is TGTGCCAGCAGTTACTCAGCATATCAGCCCCAGCATTTT.

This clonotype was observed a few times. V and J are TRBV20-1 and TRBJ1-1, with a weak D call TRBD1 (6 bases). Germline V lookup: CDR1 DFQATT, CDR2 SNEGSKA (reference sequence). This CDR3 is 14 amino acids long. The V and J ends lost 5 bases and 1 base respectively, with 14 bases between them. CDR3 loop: CSARRGIRNTEAFF. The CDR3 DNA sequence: TGCAGTGCTCGAAGGGGGATACGGAACACTGAAGCTTTCTTT.

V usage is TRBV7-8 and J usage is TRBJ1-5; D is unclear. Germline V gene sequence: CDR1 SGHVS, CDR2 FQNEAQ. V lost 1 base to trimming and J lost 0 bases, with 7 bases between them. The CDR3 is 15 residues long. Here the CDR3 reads CASSLGDISNQPQHF. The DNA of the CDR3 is TGTGCCAGCAGCTTAGGTGACATTAGCAATCAGCCCCAGCATTTT.

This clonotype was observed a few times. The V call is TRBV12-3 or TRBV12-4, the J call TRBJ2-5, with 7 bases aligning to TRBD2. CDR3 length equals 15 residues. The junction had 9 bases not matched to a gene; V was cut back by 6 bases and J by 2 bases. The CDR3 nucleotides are TGTGCCAGCAGAACACCGGGACTACCTCAAGAGACCCAGTACTTC. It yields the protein CASRTPGLPQETQYF.

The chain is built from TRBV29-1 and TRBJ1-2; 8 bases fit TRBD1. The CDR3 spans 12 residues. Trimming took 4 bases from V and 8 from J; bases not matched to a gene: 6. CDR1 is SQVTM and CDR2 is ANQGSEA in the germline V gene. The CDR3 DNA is TGCAGCGTTGTTTCAGGGGGCGACGGCTACACCTTC. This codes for CSVVSGGDGYTF. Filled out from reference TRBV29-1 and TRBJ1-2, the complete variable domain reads SAVISQKPSRDICQRGTSLTIQCQVDSQVTMMFWYRQQPGQSLTLIATANQGSEATYESGFVIDKFPISRPNLTFSTLTVSNMSPEDSSIYLCSVVSGGDGYTFGSGTRLTVV.

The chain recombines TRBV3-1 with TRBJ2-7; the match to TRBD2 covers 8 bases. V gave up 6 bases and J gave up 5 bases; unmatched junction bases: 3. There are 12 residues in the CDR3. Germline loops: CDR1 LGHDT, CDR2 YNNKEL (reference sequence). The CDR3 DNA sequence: TGTGCCAGCAGAGCGGGAGTCCACGAGCAGTACTTC. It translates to CASRAGVHEQYF.

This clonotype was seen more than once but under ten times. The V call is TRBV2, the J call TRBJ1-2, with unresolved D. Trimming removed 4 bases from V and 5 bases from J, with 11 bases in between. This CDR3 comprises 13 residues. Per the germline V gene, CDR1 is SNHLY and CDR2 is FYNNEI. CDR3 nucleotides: TGTGCCAGCAGTGCTAGTCCCCAATATGGCTACACCTTC. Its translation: CASSASPQYGYTF.